The source of this TCR beta chain is a study of T cells after yellow fever vaccination. The wider study: For low cell numbers, libraries were made with SMART-Seq v4 Ultra Low Input. Study observations and caveats: Repertoires sorted by FACS could include abundant clonotypes that are contaminants from the bulk population. Reappearance after the booster was observed for most primary-vaccination clones (about 96% CD4, less than 90% CD8).

This CDR3 is 16 amino acids long. Per the germline V gene, CDR1 is MNHEY and CDR2 is SVGAGI. V shed 2 bases, J shed 5 bases, and the junction held 10 bases outside the gene matches. This clonotype was counted only a few times. Antigen unknown. The study made its TCR cDNA through 5'RACE template switching. That step introduced a universal primer site along with UMIs. TCRdb re-called the 5' RACE reads with MiXCR, one entry per CDR3 protein. The table lists about 260,000 distinct CDR3 sequences, around 5.2% of them singletons, with 2.5% to 4% in the top ten. The source was CD4+ T cells sorted from PBMCs, collected on the day of the yellow fever booster vaccination. The receptor was derived from a man aged 18-30 years who received the YFV17D yellow fever vaccine. The V and J genes are TRBV6-5 and TRBJ1-2, with 8 bases lining up with TRBD1. CDR3 residues: CASSYTRQGRWYGYTF. CDR3 nucleotide sequence: TGTGCCAGCAGTTACACCAGACAGGGGCGCTGGTATGGCTACACCTTC.